What follows are 21 T cell receptor beta chains derived from one specimen sequenced in a study of long-term antiretroviral therapy in people with HIV. The libraries were made with immunoSEQ v3.0 at survey level. The protocol was immunoSEQ multiplex PCR, while the TCRdb copy is restricted to in-frame clones and leaves out a portion. Of around 30,000 clones in the sample, roughly 96% are singletons; the top ten hold 2% to 3%. Source: unsorted PBMCs, taken 6.5 to 6.9 years after starting antiretroviral therapy. All receptors come from a man aged 25 to 45 with HIV.

The chain combines TRBV5-1 with TRBJ2-7, with TRBD2 as a possible D gene (5 bases). This CDR3 is 13 amino acids long. Germline CDR1 SGHRS, CDR2 YFSETQ. V lost 8 bases, J lost 6 bases, and 18 bases lay in between. The CDR3 coding sequence is TGCGCCAGTAACCGAGGGCCTACAAGCGAGCAGTACTTC. The encoded protein is CASNRGPTSEQYF.

The chain links TRBV5-1 to TRBJ1-1; D possibly corresponds to TRBD1 (5 bases). This CDR3 comprises 13 residues. Looked up from germline, CDR1 is SGHRS and CDR2 is YFSETQ. Deletions cut 0 bases from V and 5 bases from J, with 8 bases between. The CDR3 nucleotides read TGCGCCAGCAGCTTGGAGCCAGGGACTGAAGCTTTCTTT. Residues: CASSLEPGTEAFF.

This clone was counted once. This sequence joins TRBV25-1 and TRBJ2-3; perhaps D is TRBD1 or TRBD2 (6 bases each). Per the germline V gene, CDR1 is MGHDK and CDR2 is SYGVNS. The V end was cut by 0 bases, the J end by 4 bases, with 8 bases between. The length of the CDR3 is 14 residues. The CDR3 DNA sequence: TGTGCCAGCAGTGAATACGGGGGCGCAGATACGCAGTATTTT. Its protein product is CASSEYGGADTQYF.

The rearrangement joins TRBV4-1 to TRBJ1-1; D not resolved. Between the trimmed V and J ends, which lost 6 bases and 1 base, there was a span of 12 bases. Germline V lookup: CDR1 MGHRA, CDR2 YSYEKL. The CDR3 totals 14 residues. CDR3 coding DNA: TGCGCCAGCAGACGATTGGGGTCGAACACTGAAGCTTTCTTT. Encoded protein: CASRRLGSNTEAFF.

The chain employs TRBV7-2 and TRBJ2-7; either TRBD1 or TRBD2 may fit D (5 bases each). This CDR3 is built from 14 residues. With 5 bases removed from V and 2 bases from J, the gap between germline ends came to 13 bases. Germline CDR1 and CDR2: SGHTA and FQGNSA. This chain's CDR3 is CASSLPGPAYEQYF. The DNA of the CDR3 is TGTGCCAGCAGCCTCCCGGGACCCGCCTACGAGCAGTACTTC.

This chain uses TRBV6-5 with TRBJ2-5, with D uncertain. V was cut by 4 bases and J by 3 bases, with 12 bases left in between. CDR1 MNHEY and CDR2 SVGAGI come from the germline V gene. The CDR3 sequence is 14 residues long. The CDR3 nucleotides are TGTGCCAGCAGTTCCCAGGCCCTTAAAGAGACCCAGTACTTC. It translates to CASSSQALKETQYF.

The V and J genes are TRBV4-3 and TRBJ2-1; 9 bases map to TRBD2. This CDR3 has 17 amino acids. CDR1 is LGHNA and CDR2 is YSLEER in the germline V gene. With 0 bases clipped from V and 3 bases from J, the junction kept 6 bases outside the gene matches. The CDR3 reads CASSQDWRTSDYNEQFF. The CDR3 bases are TGCGCCAGCAGCCAAGATTGGAGGACTAGCGACTACAATGAGCAGTTCTTC.

CDR3 in DNA: TGTGCCAGCAGCTTCGAGGGGGTTGAGCAGTTCTTC. Protein product: CASSFEGVEQFF. The V and J genes are TRBV11-2 and TRBJ2-1; a weak D match, TRBD1 (6 bases). Trimming shortened V by 3 bases and J by 9 bases, and 9 bases separated the two germline ends. Germline assignment: CDR1 SGHAT and CDR2 FQNNGV. The CDR3 has 12 residues. The variable domain in full, completed from reference TRBV11-2 and TRBJ2-1, reads EAGVAQSPRYKIIEKRQSVAFWCNPISGHATLYWYQQILGQGPKLLIQFQNNGVVDDSQLPKDRFSAERLKGVDSTLKIQPAKLEDSAVYLCASSFEGVEQFFGPGTRLTVL.

This chain uses TRBV5-1 with TRBJ2-4, with 11 positions matching TRBD2. Trimming took 4 bases from V and 9 from J; bases not matched to a gene: 15. Germline V lookup: CDR1 SGHRS, CDR2 YFSETQ. The CDR3 is 17 residues long. The CDR3 nucleotides are TGCGCCAGCAGCCCGCATGGTAGCGGGGGGGGGTTGGGCATTCAGTACTTC. Amino acid sequence: CASSPHGSGGGLGIQYF.

The genes are TRBV7-8 and TRBJ2-7, with D possibly being TRBD2 (6 bases). The CDR3 covers 14 residues. V was cut by 2 bases and J by 2 bases, with 10 bases left in between. Looked up from germline, CDR1 is SGHVS and CDR2 is FQNEAQ. In nucleotides, the CDR3 is TGTGCCAGCAGCTTACGGGAGCCCGCCTACGAGCAGTACTTC. Translated, it gives CASSLREPAYEQYF.

The CDR3 region is CASSGQDLYEQYF. The CDR3 DNA reads as TGTGCCAGCAGTGGGCAGGACCTCTACGAGCAGTACTTC. The chain links TRBV6-1 to TRBJ2-7; D is ambiguous. The germline gives CDR1 MNHNS, CDR2 SASEGT. V lost 4 bases, J lost 3 bases, and 10 bases lay in between. The CDR3 totals 13 residues.

The J gene is TRBJ1-2, the V gene TRBV19, with D possibly being TRBD1 (6 bases). V was shortened by 9 bases and J by 3 bases, with 14 bases between the two germline ends. The V gene's germline CDR1 is LNHDA and CDR2 SQIVND (reference sequence). CDR3 size: 13 residues. The CDR3 DNA is TGTGCCAGCCATGGGGCAGGGGACTATGGCTACACCTTC. Protein product: CASHGAGDYGYTF.

The rearrangement links TRBV5-6 to TRBJ1-2, with D possibly being TRBD1 (5 bases). Trimming left V 1 base short and J 0 bases short, with 13 bases between. CDR1 SGHDT and CDR2 YYEEEE come from the germline V gene. The CDR3 totals 16 residues. CDR3 sequence (DNA): TGTGCCAGCAGCTTGTTAAGGGGTGCGGCTAACTATGGCTACACCTTC. The encoded protein is CASSLLRGAANYGYTF. Supplemented by reference TRBV5-6 and TRBJ1-2, the full variable domain reads DAGVTQSPTHLIKTRGQQVTLRCSPKSGHDTVSWYQQALGQGPQFIFQYYEEEERQRGNFPDRFSGHQFPNYSSELNVNALLLGDSALYLCASSLLRGAANYGYTFGSGTRLTVV.

The rearrangement joins TRBV5-1 to TRBJ2-1; 7 bases align to TRBD1. The germline gives CDR1 SGHRS, CDR2 YFSETQ. The J segment lost 9 bases and the V segment lost 6 bases, leaving 9 bases of the junction unmatched. The CDR3 spans 13 residues. Here the CDR3 DNA reads TGCGCCAGCAATCATGGACAGGAAGGTGAGCAGTTCTTC. It is translated as CASNHGQEGEQFF.

The chain recombines TRBV7-9 with TRBJ2-5; D gene ambiguous. The CDR3 sequence is 12 residues long. Germline V gives CDR1 SEHNR, CDR2 FQNEAQ (reference sequence). The V and J ends lost 4 bases and 5 bases respectively, with 8 bases between them. The CDR3 nucleotides read TGTGCCAGCAGCTCCTCTGGGGAGACCCAGTACTTC. Protein product: CASSSSGETQYF. Full variable domain (rest looked up from reference TRBV7-9 and TRBJ2-5): DTGVSQNPRHKITKRGQNVTFRCDPISEHNRLYWYRQTLGQGPEFLTYFQNEAQLEKSRLLSDRFSAERPKGSFSTLEIQRTEQGDSAMYLCASSSSGETQYFGPGTRLLVL.

The chain carries TRBV6-5 and TRBJ1-6, with 9 nucleotides matching TRBD1. The CDR3 loop spans 15 amino acids. The germline gives CDR1 MNHEY, CDR2 SVGAGI. Germline trimming cut 1 base from V and 9 bases from J; bases unmatched to any gene: 4. The CDR3 is CASSYFTGGGSPLHF. The CDR3 bases are TGTGCCAGCAGTTACTTTACAGGGGGCGGTTCACCCCTCCACTTT.

This chain uses TRBV6-5 with TRBJ2-7, with TRBD2 as a possible D gene (6 bases). The CDR3 covers 14 residues. Between the trimmed V and J ends, which lost 5 bases and 6 bases, there was a span of 17 bases. Per the germline V gene, CDR1 is MNHEY and CDR2 is SVGAGI. The CDR3: CASSRRELEGEQYF. CDR3 bases: TGTGCCAGCAGTCGCCGGGAGTTAGAGGGCGAGCAGTACTTC.

The count of this clone is one. V usage is TRBV11-3 and J usage is TRBJ2-4; TRBD2 matches at 8 bases. Germline V gene data show CDR1 as SGHNT and CDR2 as YENEEA. CDR3 size: 16 residues. V trimming: 4 bases; J trimming: 5 bases; junction bases outside the gene matches: 10. CDR3 sequence reads: CASSSPSRGGENIQYF. CDR3 sequence (DNA): TGTGCCAGCAGCTCACCTAGTCGGGGGGGGGAAAACATTCAGTACTTC.

This clone was seen only a few times. The rearrangement joins TRBV4-2 to TRBJ2-5; D unclear. V lost 0 bases, J lost 3 bases, and 8 bases lay in between. Germline CDR1 reads LGHNA; CDR2 reads YNFKEQ. This CDR3 is built from 14 residues. Here the CDR3 DNA reads TGTGCCAGCAGCCAAGAGGGGAAGGAAGAGACCCAGTACTTC. The encoded protein is CASSQEGKEETQYF.

The chain combines TRBV19 with TRBJ2-5; D is possibly TRBD1 (6 bases). Trimming took 5 bases from V and 4 from J, leaving 20 bases between them. This CDR3 has 16 residues. Germline V lookup: CDR1 LNHDA, CDR2 SQIVND (reference sequence). The CDR3: CASSPGQTAAGETQYF. The CDR3, as DNA: TGTGCCAGTAGTCCAGGACAGACAGCGGCAGGAGAGACCCAGTACTTC. Based on the CDR3 plus reference TRBV19 and TRBJ2-5, the full variable domain is DGGITQSPKYLFRKEGQNVTLSCEQNLNHDAMYWYRQDPGQGLRLIYYSQIVNDFQKGDIAEGYSVSREKKESFPLTVTSAQKNPTAFYLCASSPGQTAAGETQYFGPGTRLLVL.

The rearrangement uses TRBV19 and TRBJ1-5; D is unresolved. The length of the CDR3 is 15 residues. Germline assignment: CDR1 LNHDA and CDR2 SQIVND (reference sequence). Trimming removed 9 bases from V and 7 bases from J, with 22 bases in between. CDR3 DNA: TGTGCCAGCCGGTCGGGCACAGTGAGGCCACAGCCCCAGCATTTT. It specifies CASRSGTVRPQPQHF. Looking up the rest from reference TRBV19 and TRBJ1-5 gives the full variable domain: DGGITQSPKYLFRKEGQNVTLSCEQNLNHDAMYWYRQDPGQGLRLIYYSQIVNDFQKGDIAEGYSVSREKKESFPLTVTSAQKNPTAFYLCASRSGTVRPQPQHFGDGTRLSIL.